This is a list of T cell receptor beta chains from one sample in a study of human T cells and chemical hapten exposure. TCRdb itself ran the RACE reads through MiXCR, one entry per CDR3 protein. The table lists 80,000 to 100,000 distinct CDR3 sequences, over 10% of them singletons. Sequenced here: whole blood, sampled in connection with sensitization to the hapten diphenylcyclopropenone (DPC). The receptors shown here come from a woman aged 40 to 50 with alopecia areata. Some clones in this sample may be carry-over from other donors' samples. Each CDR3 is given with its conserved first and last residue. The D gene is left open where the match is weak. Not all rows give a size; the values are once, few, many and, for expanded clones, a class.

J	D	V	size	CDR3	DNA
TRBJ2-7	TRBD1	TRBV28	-	CASIAGTGGSYEQYF	TGTGCCAGCATTGCCGGGACAGGGGGCTCCTACGAGCAGTACTTC
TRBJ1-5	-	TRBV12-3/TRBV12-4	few	CASSLDHQPQHF	TGTGCCAGCAGTCTCGACCATCAGCCCCAGCATTTT
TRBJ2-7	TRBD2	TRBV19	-	CASSMVSSGPSYEQYF	TGTGCCAGTAGTATGGTATCTAGCGGGCCCTCCTACGAGCAGTACTTC
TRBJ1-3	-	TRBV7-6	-	CASSLRENTIYF	TGTGCCAGCAGTTTACGCGAAAACACCATATATTTT
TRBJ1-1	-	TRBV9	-	CASSVEAGVRSTEAFF	TGTGCCAGCAGCGTAGAGGCAGGGGTACGTAGCACTGAAGCTTTCTTT
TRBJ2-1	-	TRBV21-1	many	CASGLPSRANSNEQFF	TGTGCCAGCGGGTTACCGAGCAGGGCTAATAGCAATGAGCAGTTCTTC
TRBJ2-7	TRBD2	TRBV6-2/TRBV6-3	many	CASRQVELAGEDHEQYF	TGTGCCAGCAGACAAGTTGAACTAGCGGGAGAGGACCACGAGCAGTACTTC
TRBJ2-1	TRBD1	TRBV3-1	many	CASSQGTGPLNEQFF	TGTGCCAGCAGCCAAGGGACAGGGCCACTCAATGAGCAGTTCTTC
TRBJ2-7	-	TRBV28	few	CASSSSSEPLSYEQYF	TGTGCCAGCAGTTCCTCGAGCGAGCCCCTCTCCTACGAGCAGTACTTC
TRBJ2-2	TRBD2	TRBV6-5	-	CASRPPGLASGELFF	TGTGCCAGCAGGCCACCGGGACTAGCGTCCGGGGAGCTGTTTTTT